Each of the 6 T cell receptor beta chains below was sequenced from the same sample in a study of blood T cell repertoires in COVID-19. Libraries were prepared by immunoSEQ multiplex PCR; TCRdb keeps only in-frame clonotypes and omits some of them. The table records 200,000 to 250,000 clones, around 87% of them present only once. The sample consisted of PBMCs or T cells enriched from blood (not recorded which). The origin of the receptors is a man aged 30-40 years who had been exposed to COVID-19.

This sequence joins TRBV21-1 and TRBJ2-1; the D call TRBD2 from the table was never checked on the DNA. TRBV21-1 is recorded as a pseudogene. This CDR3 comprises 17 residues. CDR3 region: CASGKLGEPRCYNEQFF. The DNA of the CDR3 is TGTGCCAGCGGAAAATTGGGAGAGCCTCGGTGCTACAATGAGCAGTTCTTC.

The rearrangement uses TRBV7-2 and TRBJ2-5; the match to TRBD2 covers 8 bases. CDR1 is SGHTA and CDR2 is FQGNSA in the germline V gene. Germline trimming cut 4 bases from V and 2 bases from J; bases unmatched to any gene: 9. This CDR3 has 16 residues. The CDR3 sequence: CASSSGGGSPQETQYF. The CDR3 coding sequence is TGTGCCAGCAGCTCGGGGGGGGGATCTCCACAAGAGACCCAGTACTTC.

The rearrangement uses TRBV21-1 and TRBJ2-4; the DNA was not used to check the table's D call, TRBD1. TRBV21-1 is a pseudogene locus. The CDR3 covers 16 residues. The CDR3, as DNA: TGTGCCAGCACATTACAGGGACCTCTAGCCAAAAACATTCAGTACTTC. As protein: CASTLQGPLAKNIQYF.

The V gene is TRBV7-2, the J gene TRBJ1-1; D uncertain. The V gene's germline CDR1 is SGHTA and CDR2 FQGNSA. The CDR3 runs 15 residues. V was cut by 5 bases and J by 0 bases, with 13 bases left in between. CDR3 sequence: CASSPPGVLNTEAFF. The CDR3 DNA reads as TGTGCCAGCAGCCCACCGGGAGTTCTGAACACTGAAGCTTTCTTT.

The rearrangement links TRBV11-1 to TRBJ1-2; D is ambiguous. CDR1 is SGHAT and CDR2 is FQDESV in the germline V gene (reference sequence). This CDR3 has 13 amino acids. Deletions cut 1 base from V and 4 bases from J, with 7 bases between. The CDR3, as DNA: TGTGCCAGCAGCTTAGTCGGGAGCTATGGCTACACCTTC. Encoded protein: CASSLVGSYGYTF. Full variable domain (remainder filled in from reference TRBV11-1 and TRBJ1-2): EAEVAQSPRYKITEKSQAVAFWCDPISGHATLYWYRQILGQGPELLVQFQDESVVDDSQLPKDRFSAERLKGVDSTLKIQPAELGDSAMYLCASSLVGSYGYTFGSGTRLTVV.

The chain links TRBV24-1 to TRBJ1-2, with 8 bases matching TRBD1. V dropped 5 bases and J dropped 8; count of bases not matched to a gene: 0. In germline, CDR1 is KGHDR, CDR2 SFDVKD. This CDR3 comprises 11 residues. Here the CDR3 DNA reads TGTGCCACCAGTGCAGGGGGCGGCTACACCTTC. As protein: CATSAGGGYTF.